Listed below are T cell receptor beta chains from one sample, sequenced in a study of T cells in Graves' hyperthyroidism and ophthalmopathy. TCRdb itself ran the multiplex PCR reads through MiXCR, one entry per CDR3 protein. The sample shows roughly 660,000 distinct CDR3 sequences, 15% to 20% of them seen only once. Sequencing input: blood. The receptors shown here come from a man in his forties or fifties with Graves' hyperthyroidism. CDR3s include the opening cysteine and the closing phenylalanine or tryptophan. The D gene is left open where the match is weak. Size is omitted from some rows. Given values are once, few, many or a class for expanded clones.

cdr3_aa cdr3_nt v_call d_call clone_size j_call
CASSDTVTDTQYF TGTGCCAGCAGTGACACGGTCACAGATACGCAGTATTTT TRBV6-2/TRBV6-3 . . TRBJ2-3
CASSEEGNLNTEAFF TGTGCCAGCAGTGAAGAAGGAAACCTGAACACTGAAGCTTTCTTT TRBV2 . many TRBJ1-1
CASSYDILARLKFYEQYF TGTGCCAGCAGTTACGATATACTAGCGAGGCTAAAATTCTACGAGCAGTACTTC TRBV6-2/TRBV6-3 TRBD2 few TRBJ2-7
CASADMTSNQPQHF TGCGCCAGCGCAGACATGACTAGCAATCAGCCCCAGCATTTT TRBV10-2 . . TRBJ1-5
CASSFQTGLGYTF TGTGCCAGCAGTTTCCAGACAGGCCTAGGCTACACCTTC TRBV12-3/TRBV12-4 . many TRBJ1-2
CASSTPAGGSTEAFF TGTGCCAGCAGTACCCCGGCGGGGGGGAGCACTGAAGCTTTCTTT TRBV27 . few TRBJ1-1
CASSRDRTNEQFF TGTGCCAGCAGCCGGGACAGAACCAATGAGCAGTTCTTC TRBV7-9 TRBD1 few TRBJ2-1
CASSYLGQLNTEAFF TGTGCCAGCAGTTACTTGGGACAATTGAACACTGAAGCTTTCTTT TRBV6-2/TRBV6-3 . many TRBJ1-1
CASSSRTGVETQYF TGTGCCAGCAGCTCCCGGACAGGGGTAGAGACCCAGTACTTC TRBV2 TRBD1 many TRBJ2-5
CSARGTGGNEQYF TGCAGTGCTAGAGGGACAGGGGGCAACGAGCAGTACTTC TRBV20-1 TRBD1 few TRBJ2-7
CASSLQGQRNKETQYF TGTGCCAGCAGCCTCCAGGGCCAGCGGAACAAAGAGACCCAGTACTTC TRBV7-9 . . TRBJ2-5
CASSPDVSYEQYF TGCGCCAGCAGCCCGGACGTCTCCTACGAGCAGTACTTC TRBV5-1 . many TRBJ2-7
CASSLLLSGRAPNSPLHF TGTGCCAGCAGTTTATTGCTATCTGGGAGGGCCCCCAATTCACCCCTCCACTTT TRBV28 . few TRBJ1-6
CASSTTSGGETQYF TGTGCCAGCAGCACGACTAGCGGGGGAGAGACCCAGTACTTC TRBV5-6 TRBD2 . TRBJ2-5
CASSKGGPQETQYF TGTGCCAGCAGCAAGGGAGGGCCGCAAGAGACCCAGTACTTC TRBV7-9 TRBD2 . TRBJ2-5
CASSTLGKKLNTEAFF TGTGCCAGCAGCACTTTGGGGAAGAAGTTGAACACTGAAGCTTTCTTT TRBV28 . many TRBJ1-1
CATSTDRNYGYTF TGTGCCACCAGCACTGACAGGAACTATGGCTACACCTTC TRBV15 . . TRBJ1-2
CASSETDRGFYEQYF TGTGCCAGCAGCGAGACGGACAGGGGATTTTACGAGCAGTACTTC TRBV9 TRBD1 many TRBJ2-7
CASSEFWRETYNEQFF TGTGCCAGCAGTGAATTCTGGCGGGAGACCTACAATGAGCAGTTCTTC TRBV2 TRBD2 many TRBJ2-1
CASSPQRSRTDTQYF TGTGCCAGCAGTCCCCAGCGTTCACGCACAGATACGCAGTATTTT TRBV27 . few TRBJ2-3
CASSSAQGFDEQYF TGTGCCAGCAGTAGCGCCCAGGGGTTTGACGAGCAGTACTTC TRBV28 . many TRBJ2-7
CASTSISTNEKLFF TGTGCCAGCACTTCGATTTCAACTAATGAAAAACTGTTTTTT TRBV27 . many TRBJ1-4
CASSHSVRVPQETQYF TGTGCCAGCAGCCACTCAGTGAGGGTACCTCAAGAGACCCAGTACTTC TRBV2 . many TRBJ2-5
CASRDELNEQFF TGTGCCAGCCGCGATGAACTGAATGAGCAGTTCTTC TRBV28 . few TRBJ2-1
CASSERGDNQPQHF TGTGCCAGCAGTGAGAGGGGTGACAATCAGCCCCAGCATTTT TRBV6-1 . . TRBJ1-5
CSARGGREISSYNEQFF TGCAGTGCTAGAGGGGGGAGGGAGATTAGCTCCTACAATGAGCAGTTCTTC TRBV20-1 TRBD2 many TRBJ2-1
CASSQTRGEQYF TGTGCCAGCAGCCAGACCCGGGGCGAGCAGTACTTC TRBV9 . many TRBJ2-7
CASSLGLGTTYEQYF TGTGCCAGCAGCTTAGGGCTGGGCACTACCTACGAGCAGTACTTC TRBV7-8 . . TRBJ2-7
CASSEFPGGTYEQYF TGCGCCAGCAGTGAGTTCCCAGGGGGCACTTACGAGCAGTACTTC TRBV10-2 TRBD1 many TRBJ2-7
CASSLGGGRAWNEQFF TGTGCCAGCAGCTTGGGGGGCGGGAGGGCCTGGAATGAGCAGTTCTTC TRBV5-4 TRBD2 . TRBJ2-1
CASSFYGIGNRVNTEAFF TGTGCCAGCAGTTTCTATGGTATAGGAAACAGGGTCAACACTGAAGCTTTCTTT TRBV25-1 . few TRBJ1-1
CASSYNQGLSTDTQYF TGTGCCAGCAGTTACAATCAGGGCCTAAGCACAGATACGCAGTATTTT TRBV6-6 . many TRBJ2-3
CASSLVVGGSSYNEQFF TGTGCCAGCAGCTTAGTGGTCGGCGGGAGTTCCTACAATGAGCAGTTCTTC TRBV11-2 TRBD2 many TRBJ2-1
CASSGAGQVNSPLHF TGTGCCAGCAGTGGGGCCGGACAGGTTAATTCACCCCTCCACTTT TRBV6-1 TRBD1 many TRBJ1-6
CASSLAGGPPIQETQYF TGTGCTAGTTCACTAGCGGGAGGGCCACCCATTCAAGAGACCCAGTACTTC TRBV12-5 TRBD2 many TRBJ2-5